Listed below are T cell receptor beta chains from one sample, sequenced in a study of shared clonotypes between healthy human individuals. TCRdb keeps only in-frame clones here, not all; method: immunoSEQ multiplex PCR. The data contain about 1.1 million clones, 75% to 85% of them singletons. Sequencing was done on a sample of memory CD4+ T cells from PBMCs. The receptors shown here come from a man aged 18 to 30 in good health. Some clones in this sample may be carry-over from other donors' samples. CDR3s include the opening cysteine and the closing phenylalanine or tryptophan.

v_call cdr3_aa
TRBV7-9 CASSLGRMGQSNTEAFF
TRBV18 CASFASGRYEQYF
TRBV9 CASSVGIQLGRGDTQYF
TRBV7-9 CASSLSGEQYF
TRBV4-1 CASSQVEVKNTEAFF
TRBV7-9 CASSKGTGGLSNEKLFF
TRBV4-2 CASSLFSQGNQPQHF
TRBV28 CASTVRSDYGYTF
TRBV7-9 CASSFPGPQGTGELFF
TRBV27 CASSSGPARGPYEQYF
TRBV11-3 CASSLAQGAYNEQFF
TRBV2 CASRLDRGPYEQYF
TRBV4-1 CASSLTGAGTTDTQYF
TRBV4-1 CASSQQGEGVGEQFF
TRBV11-2 CASRAGINEQFF
TRBV5-1 CASSWGSGAYEQYF
TRBV7-2 CASSTSSFTSYNEQFF
TRBV2 CASSGLGDEQYF
TRBV7-9 CASSLAGHGYTF
TRBV5-1 CASRTAPADRYGYTF
TRBV27 CASSLSPSVLQTQYF
TRBV14 CASKTSGRGSYEQYF
TRBV5-1 CASSPEGTGGYGYTF
TRBV2 CASKERGGANTGELFF
TRBV15 CATSGRDRGFGEQFF
TRBV5-6 CASSLSGQGDQIQHF
TRBV10-2 CASSDRTLTSGNTIYF
TRBV19 CASQGEGRETQYF
TRBV18 CASSPRPALANTGELFF
TRBV2 CASRASWGTDTQYF
TRBV18 CASSPWREIISDTQYF
TRBV7-9 CASSFLGTESYEQYF
TRBV2 CASSEARSSHGYTF
TRBV30 CAWSANPSLTF
TRBV28 CASSPTGAVLETQYF
TRBV10-1 CASSETSPYGGQQYF
TRBV7-9 CASSLVLSEGNTEAFF
TRBV4-2 CASSQVIDPRGNEQFF
TRBV7-9 CASSLTGRTRAEAFF
TRBV12-5 CASGPGDRNYGYTF
TRBV10-3 CAINGRRGTGELFF
TRBV28 CATYPLPGQGNYNEQFF
TRBV5-4 CASSPRTSGRGNEQYF
TRBV27 CASSSRTGWGSGANVLTF
TRBV5-6 CASSPGTYRTNEKLFF
TRBV9 CASSVGSGAETQYF
TRBV5-1 CASSLGQQDTGELFF
TRBV4-2 CASSQEPSTNEKLFF
TRBV4-1 CASSQGQGGETQYF
TRBV5-1 CASSLVIKLGTGGFGNTIYF
TRBV23-1 CASSRAQRGINQPQHF
TRBV27 CASSPPGLAGGGGTQYF
TRBV6-5 CASSSGQGGTGELFF
TRBV11-2 CASSLAPPGGGRTGELFF